This T cell receptor beta chain was recovered during a study of T-cell reconstitution after alpha-beta-depleted transplantation in children. Study observations and caveats: T-cell counts and diversity were attributed mostly to newly produced T cells one year after transplant. It was reported that alpha-beta T cells came from several hundred expanded graft clones (about two months after transplant). In some patients, recipient T cells and intrathymic progenitors surviving conditioning explained high day-60 diversity.

This clonotype was observed many times. The antigen is unknown. Construction of the TCRbeta library involved unique molecular identifiers. MiXCR, run by TCRdb on the PCR reads, gives a single entry per CDR3 protein. The table lists around 500,000 distinct CDR3 sequences, 23% of them singletons. Trimming cost V 1 base and J 0 bases, with 7 bases left between them. Germline lookup yields CDR1 SNHLY and CDR2 FYNNEI. The CDR3 consists of 16 residues. This TCR was recovered from a boy under three years old who had a stem cell transplant for acute myeloid leukemia, so the T cells may come from the graft donor. The V and J genes are TRBV2 and TRBJ1-6; no clear D. Here the sequenced sample was PBMCs, mostly from graft donor cells, taken 360 days after TCRalphabeta/CD19-depleted stem cell transplant. As DNA, the CDR3 is TGTGCCAGCAGTGAAGGCCAGAACTCCTATAATTCACCCCTCCACTTT. Its protein product is CASSEGQNSYNSPLHF.